This is a list of T cell receptor beta chains from one sample in a study of shared clonotypes between healthy human individuals. Data came from immunoSEQ multiplex PCR; TCRdb stores just in-frame clones and leaves some out. This sample has millions of clones; approximately 94% occur once, and the top ten carry more than 0.95%. Input material: naive CD8+ T cells sorted from blood. Source of these receptors: a man in his late teens or twenties in good health. CDR3s include the opening cysteine and the closing phenylalanine or tryptophan. Fields, in order: J gene, D gene, clone size, V gene, CDR3 protein, CDR3 DNA. D genes are given only for firm matches. Expanded clones are given a class, and other clones once, few, many or no size at all.

J: TRBJ1-2; D: TRBD1; size: NA; V: TRBV29-1; CDR3: CSVVDVGQGYGYTF; DNA: TGCAGCGTTGTCGACGTTGGACAGGGCTATGGCTACACCTTC
J: TRBJ2-2; D: NA; size: NA; V: TRBV7-3; CDR3: CASSLGGSGELFF; DNA: TGTGCCAGCAGCTTAGGGGGATCCGGGGAGCTGTTTTTT
J: TRBJ1-1; D: TRBD1; size: NA; V: TRBV28; CDR3: CASSSPRTGGRSEAFF; DNA: TGTGCCAGCAGTTCTCCAAGGACAGGGGGCAGGTCTGAAGCTTTCTTT
J: TRBJ2-1; D: NA; size: NA; V: TRBV27; CDR3: CASSLLGTYNEQFF; DNA: TGTGCCAGCAGTCTCCTTGGGACCTACAATGAGCAGTTCTTC
J: TRBJ2-7; D: TRBD1; size: NA; V: TRBV27; CDR3: CASSSRQGARYEQYF; DNA: TGTGCCAGCAGTTCCAGACAGGGGGCGCGATACGAGCAGTACTTC
J: TRBJ2-7; D: NA; size: NA; V: TRBV5-1; CDR3: CASSILAGGINEQYF; DNA: TGCGCCAGCAGCATTTTAGCTGGCGGGATCAACGAGCAGTACTTC
J: TRBJ2-6; D: NA; size: NA; V: TRBV28; CDR3: CASSLRRQVSSGANVLTF; DNA: TGTGCCAGCAGTTTACGTAGACAGGTTAGCTCTGGGGCCAACGTCCTGACTTTC
J: TRBJ1-4; D: TRBD1; size: NA; V: TRBV13; CDR3: CASSPSGQGNEKLFF; DNA: TGTGCCAGCAGCCCTAGCGGACAGGGAAATGAAAAACTGTTTTTT
J: TRBJ2-5; D: NA; size: NA; V: TRBV4-1; CDR3: CASSQELRDPWETQYF; DNA: TGCGCCAGCAGCCAAGAGTTACGGGACCCATGGGAGACCCAGTACTTC
J: TRBJ1-6; D: NA; size: NA; V: TRBV6-5; CDR3: CASSYGGLGPLHF; DNA: TGTGCCAGCAGTTACGGGGGGTTGGGACCCCTCCACTTT
J: TRBJ1-1; D: NA; size: NA; V: TRBV29-1; CDR3: CSACRQMGSPNTEAFF; DNA: TGCAGCGCATGCCGCCAGATGGGAAGCCCGAACACTGAAGCTTTCTTT
J: TRBJ1-2; D: NA; size: NA; V: TRBV19; CDR3: CASSPYRDGSYGYTF; DNA: TGTGCCAGTAGTCCATACCGGGACGGATCCTATGGCTACACCTTC
J: TRBJ1-2; D: NA; size: NA; V: TRBV9; CDR3: CASSATDSFGYTF; DNA: TGTGCCAGCAGCGCAACAGACAGCTTTGGCTACACCTTC
J: TRBJ1-5; D: NA; size: NA; V: TRBV27; CDR3: CASSLGIGNQPQHF; DNA: TGTGCCAGCAGTTTAGGTATCGGGAATCAGCCCCAGCATTTT
J: TRBJ2-7; D: TRBD2; size: NA; V: TRBV4-3; CDR3: CASSQGRGLAYEQYF; DNA: TGCGCCAGCAGCCAAGGAAGGGGACTAGCTTACGAGCAGTACTTC
J: TRBJ2-7; D: TRBD1; size: NA; V: TRBV5-1; CDR3: CASSHTPGQTYEQYF; DNA: TGCGCCAGCAGCCATACCCCGGGACAGACATACGAGCAGTACTTC
J: TRBJ2-7; D: TRBD1; size: NA; V: TRBV6-4; CDR3: CASSELDRPYEQYF; DNA: TGTGCCAGCAGTGAATTGGACAGGCCCTACGAGCAGTACTTC
J: TRBJ1-4; D: NA; size: once; V: TRBV6-1; CDR3: CASSETDRGGTNEKLFF; DNA: TGTGCCAGCAGTGAAACGGACCGGGGGGGAACTAATGAAAAACTGTTTTTT
J: TRBJ1-1; D: NA; size: few; V: TRBV5-4; CDR3: CASSYVGANTEAFF; DNA: TGTGCCAGCAGCTACGTAGGGGCGAACACTGAAGCTTTCTTT
J: TRBJ2-3; D: NA; size: once; V: TRBV5-1; CDR3: CASSLVLASTTDTQYF; DNA: TGCGCCAGCAGCTTGGTTCTGGCGTCTACCACAGATACGCAGTATTTT
J: TRBJ2-7; D: TRBD1; size: NA; V: TRBV5-5; CDR3: CASSYTGTGSYEQYF; DNA: TGTGCCAGCAGCTACACCGGGACAGGGTCCTACGAGCAGTACTTC
J: TRBJ1-1; D: NA; size: NA; V: TRBV11-1; CDR3: CASSPPMGTEAFF; DNA: TGTGCCAGCAGCCCCCCGATGGGGACAGAAGCTTTCTTT
J: TRBJ1-2; D: NA; size: once; V: TRBV25-1; CDR3: CASSDYRASYTF; DNA: TGTGCCAGCAGTGATTACAGGGCTAGCTACACCTTC
J: TRBJ1-6; D: NA; size: NA; V: TRBV4-3; CDR3: CASSQDFSSPLHF; DNA: TGCGCCAGCAGCCAAGATTTTAGCTCACCCCTCCACTTT
J: TRBJ1-2; D: NA; size: NA; V: TRBV27; CDR3: CASSLTEQGKINYGYTF; DNA: TGTGCCAGCAGTTTAACGGAGCAGGGGAAAATTAACTATGGCTACACCTTC
J: TRBJ1-5; D: TRBD1; size: NA; V: TRBV27; CDR3: CASSWTGDNQPQHF; DNA: TGTGCCAGCAGTTGGACAGGGGACAATCAGCCCCAGCATTTT
J: TRBJ2-2; D: TRBD2; size: NA; V: TRBV2; CDR3: CASRPPYLAGGELFF; DNA: TGTGCCAGCAGACCCCCGTACCTAGCGGGCGGGGAGCTGTTTTTT
J: TRBJ2-7; D: NA; size: NA; V: TRBV7-9; CDR3: CASSLGQGGREQYF; DNA: TGTGCCAGCAGCCTCGGACAGGGAGGGCGCGAGCAGTACTTC
J: TRBJ1-1; D: NA; size: NA; V: TRBV28; CDR3: CASSLAARGTEAFF; DNA: TGTGCCAGCAGTCTGGCCGCCAGGGGCACTGAAGCTTTCTTT
J: TRBJ2-1; D: NA; size: NA; V: TRBV4-1; CDR3: CASSQDMWGSEQFF; DNA: TGCGCCAGCAGCCAAGATATGTGGGGATCCGAGCAGTTCTTC
J: TRBJ2-3; D: TRBD2; size: NA; V: TRBV4-3; CDR3: CASSQTSGDVDTQYF; DNA: TGCGCCAGCAGCCAAACTAGCGGTGATGTGGATACGCAGTATTTT
J: TRBJ1-1; D: TRBD1; size: NA; V: TRBV30; CDR3: CAWSTGRVHTEAFF; DNA: TGTGCCTGGTCGACAGGGAGGGTGCACACTGAAGCTTTCTTT
J: TRBJ2-7; D: TRBD1; size: NA; V: TRBV4-1; CDR3: CASSLTSGTAVDF; DNA: TGCGCCAGCAGCCTAACTTCCGGGACAGCAGTTGACTTC
J: TRBJ1-4; D: TRBD1; size: NA; V: TRBV5-1; CDR3: CASSRGDLDRDEKLFF; DNA: TGCGCCAGCAGCCGGGGGGACCTGGACAGGGATGAAAAACTGTTTTTT
J: TRBJ2-3; D: NA; size: NA; V: TRBV7-3; CDR3: CASSSGTGLDTQYF; DNA: TGTGCCAGCAGCTCCGGGACTGGCCTGGATACGCAGTATTTT
J: TRBJ2-3; D: TRBD2; size: NA; V: TRBV29-1; CDR3: CSVELRGGRLQYF; DNA: TGCAGCGTTGAACTTCGGGGGGGGCGCTTGCAGTATTTT
J: TRBJ1-1; D: NA; size: NA; V: TRBV9; CDR3: CASSLPGGVAFF; DNA: TGTGCCAGCAGCCTCCCGGGGGGGGTTGCTTTCTTT
J: TRBJ2-1; D: TRBD1; size: once; V: TRBV28; CDR3: CASSLTGPHEQFF; DNA: TGTGCCAGCAGTTTGACAGGGCCGCATGAGCAGTTCTTC
J: TRBJ2-2; D: TRBD2; size: NA; V: TRBV9; CDR3: CASSGTSGGELFF; DNA: TGTGCCAGCAGCGGGACTAGCGGCGGGGAGCTGTTTTTT
J: TRBJ2-7; D: NA; size: NA; V: TRBV5-1; CDR3: CASSLFSGDYEQYF; DNA: TGCGCCAGCAGCCTTTTCAGTGGGGACTACGAGCAGTACTTC
J: TRBJ2-7; D: NA; size: NA; V: TRBV15; CDR3: CATSSFRGEYEQYF; DNA: TGTGCCACCAGCTCCTTCAGGGGAGAGTACGAGCAGTACTTC
J: TRBJ2-7; D: NA; size: NA; V: TRBV7-9; CDR3: CASSSTESSYEQYF; DNA: TGTGCCAGCAGCTCCACGGAAAGCTCCTACGAGCAGTACTTC
J: TRBJ1-5; D: NA; size: once; V: TRBV7-2; CDR3: CASSLEQEAYSNQPQHF; DNA: TGTGCCAGCAGCTTAGAACAGGAGGCGTATAGCAATCAGCCCCAGCATTTT
J: TRBJ2-3; D: NA; size: NA; V: TRBV7-6; CDR3: CASSLGTDTQYF; DNA: TGTGCCAGCAGCTTGGGGACAGATACGCAGTATTTT
J: TRBJ2-7; D: TRBD2; size: NA; V: TRBV2; CDR3: CASTEGTGGSYEQYF; DNA: TGTGCCAGCACCGAGGGGACGGGGGGGAGCTACGAGCAGTACTTC
J: TRBJ2-2; D: TRBD1; size: NA; V: TRBV18; CDR3: CASSPQPGQGIPGELFF; DNA: TGTGCCAGCTCACCCCAACCGGGACAGGGGATACCCGGGGAGCTGTTTTTT
J: TRBJ2-5; D: TRBD2; size: NA; V: TRBV6-6; CDR3: CASSYSYGGEETQYF; DNA: TGTGCCAGCAGTTACTCGTACGGGGGGGAAGAGACCCAGTACTTC
J: TRBJ2-7; D: NA; size: NA; V: TRBV15; CDR3: CATSRDQGDLEGEQYF; DNA: TGTGCCACCAGCAGAGATCAAGGGGACCTGGAGGGCGAGCAGTACTTC
J: TRBJ1-4; D: NA; size: once; V: TRBV27; CDR3: CASSPSGPTVDDNEKLFF; DNA: TGTGCCAGCAGTCCTTCGGGACCGACGGTGGATGATAATGAAAAACTGTTTTTT
J: TRBJ2-7; D: NA; size: NA; V: TRBV27; CDR3: CASSLKGGQQAYEQYF; DNA: TGTGCCAGCAGCTTAAAGGGCGGGCAACAGGCCTACGAGCAGTACTTC